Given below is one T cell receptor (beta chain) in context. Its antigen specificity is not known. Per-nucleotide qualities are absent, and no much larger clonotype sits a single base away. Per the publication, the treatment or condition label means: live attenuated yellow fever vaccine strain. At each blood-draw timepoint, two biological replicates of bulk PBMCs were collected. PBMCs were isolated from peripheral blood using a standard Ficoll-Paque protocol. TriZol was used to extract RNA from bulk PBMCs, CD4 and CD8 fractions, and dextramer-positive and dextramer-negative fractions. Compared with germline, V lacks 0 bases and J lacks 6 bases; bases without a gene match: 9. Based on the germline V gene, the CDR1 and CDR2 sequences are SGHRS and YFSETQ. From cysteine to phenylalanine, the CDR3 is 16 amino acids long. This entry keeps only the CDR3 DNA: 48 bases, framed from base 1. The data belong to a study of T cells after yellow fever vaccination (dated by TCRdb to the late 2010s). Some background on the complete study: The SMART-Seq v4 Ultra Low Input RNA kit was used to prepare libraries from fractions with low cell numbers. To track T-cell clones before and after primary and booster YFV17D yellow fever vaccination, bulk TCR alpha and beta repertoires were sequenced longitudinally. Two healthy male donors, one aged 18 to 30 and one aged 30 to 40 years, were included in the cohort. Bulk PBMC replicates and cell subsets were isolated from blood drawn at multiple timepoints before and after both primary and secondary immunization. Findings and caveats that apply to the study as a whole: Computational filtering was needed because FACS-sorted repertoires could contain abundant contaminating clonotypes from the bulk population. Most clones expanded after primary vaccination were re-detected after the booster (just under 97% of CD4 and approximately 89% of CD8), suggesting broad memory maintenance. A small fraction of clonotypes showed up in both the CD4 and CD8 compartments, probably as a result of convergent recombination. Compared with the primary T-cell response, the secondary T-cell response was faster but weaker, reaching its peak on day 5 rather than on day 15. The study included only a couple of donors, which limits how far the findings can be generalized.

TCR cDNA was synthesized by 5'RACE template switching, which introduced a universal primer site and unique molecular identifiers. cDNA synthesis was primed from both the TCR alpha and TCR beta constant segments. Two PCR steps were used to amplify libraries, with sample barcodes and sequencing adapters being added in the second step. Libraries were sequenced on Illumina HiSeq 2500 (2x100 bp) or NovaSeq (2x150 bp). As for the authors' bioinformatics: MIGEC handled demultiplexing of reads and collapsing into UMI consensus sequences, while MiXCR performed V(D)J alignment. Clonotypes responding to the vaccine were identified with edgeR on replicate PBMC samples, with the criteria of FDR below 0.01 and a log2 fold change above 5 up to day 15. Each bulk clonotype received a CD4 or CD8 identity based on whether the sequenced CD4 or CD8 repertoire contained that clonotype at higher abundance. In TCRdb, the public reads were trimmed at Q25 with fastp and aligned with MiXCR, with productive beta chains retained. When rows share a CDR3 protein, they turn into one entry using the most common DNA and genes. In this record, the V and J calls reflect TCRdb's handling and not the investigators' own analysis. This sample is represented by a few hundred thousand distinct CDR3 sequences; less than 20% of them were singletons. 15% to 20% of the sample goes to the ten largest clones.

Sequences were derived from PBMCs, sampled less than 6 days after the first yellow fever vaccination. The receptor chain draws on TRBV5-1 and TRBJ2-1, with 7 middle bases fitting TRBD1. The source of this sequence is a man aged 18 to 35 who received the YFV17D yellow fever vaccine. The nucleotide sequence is TGCGCCAGCAGCTTGGATCCGGGACAGCGTCTCAATGAGCAGTTCTTC. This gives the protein CASSLDPGQRLNEQFF.